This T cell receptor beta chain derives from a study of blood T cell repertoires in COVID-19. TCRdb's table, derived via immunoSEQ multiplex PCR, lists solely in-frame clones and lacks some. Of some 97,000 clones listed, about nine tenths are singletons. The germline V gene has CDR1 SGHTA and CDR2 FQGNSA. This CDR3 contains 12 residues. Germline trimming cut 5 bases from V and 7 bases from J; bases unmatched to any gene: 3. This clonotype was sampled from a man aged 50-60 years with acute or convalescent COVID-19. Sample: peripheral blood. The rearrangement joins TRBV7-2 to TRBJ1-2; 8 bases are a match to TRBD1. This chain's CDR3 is CASSATGAGYTF. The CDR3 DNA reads TGTGCCAGCAGCGCGACAGGGGCTGGCTACACCTTC.